This T cell receptor (beta chain) stems from a study of molecular identifiers for immune sequencing clone quantification. This clonotype was seen a few times. This CDR3 region has 16 residues. Trimming removed 1 base from V and 4 bases from J, with 13 bases in between. CDR1 is SGHTA and CDR2 is FQGNSA in the germline V gene. Previously described methods with listed TCR primers produced the bulk TCR libraries. MiXCR, run by TCRdb on the PCR reads, gives a single entry per CDR3 protein. The data show about 330,000 distinct CDR3 sequences, roughly a quarter seen once. The chain employs TRBV7-2 and TRBJ2-2, with a weak D call TRBD1 (6 bases). This TCR was recovered from a human donor in good health. Some libraries in this study had Jurkat cell RNA spiked in. Sequencing used naive CD8+ T cells from blood, with Jurkat cell RNA spiked in. Regarding subset: FACS-sorted CD8+CD4-CCR7+CD45RA+ naive T cells. The CDR3 loop is CASSLVGLGGTGELFF. CDR3 bases: TGTGCCAGCAGCTTAGTCGGGCTAGGGGGCACCGGGGAGCTGTTTTTT.